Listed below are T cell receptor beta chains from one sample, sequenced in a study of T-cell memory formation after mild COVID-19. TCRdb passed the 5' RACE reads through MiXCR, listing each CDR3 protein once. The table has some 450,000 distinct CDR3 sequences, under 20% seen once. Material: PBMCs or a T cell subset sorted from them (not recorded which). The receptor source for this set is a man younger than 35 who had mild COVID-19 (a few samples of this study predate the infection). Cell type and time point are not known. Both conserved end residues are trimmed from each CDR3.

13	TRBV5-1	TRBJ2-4	ASSLEWAGKGIQY
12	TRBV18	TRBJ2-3	ASSFGTLTDTQY
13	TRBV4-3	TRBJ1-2	ASSQDLGSDYGYT
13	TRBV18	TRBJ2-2	ASSGTQVHTGELF
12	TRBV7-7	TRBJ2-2	ASSPRLGSGELF
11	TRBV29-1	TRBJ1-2	SVEAGDNYGYT
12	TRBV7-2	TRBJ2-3	ASSPGVRGDTQY
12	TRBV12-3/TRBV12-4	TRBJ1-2	ASSLQPGPYGYT
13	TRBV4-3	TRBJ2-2	ASSQGTATTGELF
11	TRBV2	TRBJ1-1	ATKRTANTEAF
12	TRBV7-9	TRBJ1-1	ASRPTGVNTEAF
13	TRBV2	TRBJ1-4	ASSEVGREGEKLF
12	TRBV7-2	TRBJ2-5	ASSLGLARETQY
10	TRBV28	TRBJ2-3	ASTRAPDTQY
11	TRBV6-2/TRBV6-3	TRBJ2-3	ASNQGFTDTQY
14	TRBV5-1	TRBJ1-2	ASSLIGGRGTYGYT
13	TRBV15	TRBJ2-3	ATSRVGDQRDTQY
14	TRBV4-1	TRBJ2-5	ASSQEGTGVGETQY
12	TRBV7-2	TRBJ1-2	ASGDRVPHYGYT
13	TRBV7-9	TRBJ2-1	ASTGGAGSYNEQF
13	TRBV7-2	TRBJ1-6	ASSADRGYNSPLH
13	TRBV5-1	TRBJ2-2	ASSLESQRFGELF
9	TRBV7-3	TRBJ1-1	ASSSGTGAF
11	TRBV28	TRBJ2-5	ASESTGQETQY
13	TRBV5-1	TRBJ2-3	ASSLRASGVDTQY
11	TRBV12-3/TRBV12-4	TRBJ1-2	ASSPDTLYGYT
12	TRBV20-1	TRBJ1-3	SARLRTLGNTIY
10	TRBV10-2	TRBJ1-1	ASSEYPGAAF
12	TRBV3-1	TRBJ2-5	ASSQDTATQTQY
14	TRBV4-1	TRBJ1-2	ASSLRSANPNYGYT
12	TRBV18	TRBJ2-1	ASSPDLSYNEQF
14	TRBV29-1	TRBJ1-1	SAARGGEVTNTEAF
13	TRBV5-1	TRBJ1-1	ASRRGTAMHTEAF
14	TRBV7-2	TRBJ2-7	ASSPRRAGGAYEQY
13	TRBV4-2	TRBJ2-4	ASSPGGGTLGIQY
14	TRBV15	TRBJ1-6	ATSRDNGGYNSPLH
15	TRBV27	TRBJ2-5	ASSLSPPQGTGETQY
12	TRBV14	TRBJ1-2	ASRPRAPSRGYT
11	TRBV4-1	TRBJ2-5	ASSPDRDKTQY
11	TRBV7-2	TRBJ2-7	ASSPSQGDVQY
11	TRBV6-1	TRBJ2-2	ASRQQNTGELF
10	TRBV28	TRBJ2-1	ASSFGLVEQF